Below, 9 T cell receptor beta chains from the same sample are listed, as sequenced in a study of blood T cell repertoires in COVID-19. Assay used: immunoSEQ multiplex PCR; TCRdb lists only in-frame clones, some missing. The table shows under 80,000 clones, with about 80% occurring only once. Sequencing input: peripheral blood. These TCRs come from a human donor in a cohort sampled during active COVID-19.

The chain combines TRBV4-3 with TRBJ2-2, with a weak D call TRBD1 (6 bases). V dropped 0 bases and J dropped 4 bases, with 12 bases sitting between them. Germline lookup yields CDR1 LGHNA and CDR2 YSLEER. The CDR3 sequence is 16 residues long. The CDR3 is CASSQDLQGATGELFF. In nucleotides, the CDR3 is TGCGCCAGCAGCCAAGATCTACAGGGAGCCACCGGGGAGCTGTTTTTT.

V gene TRBV25-1 combines with J gene TRBJ2-3; TRBD2 aligns across 7 bases. The CDR3 is 16 amino acids. V shed 5 bases and J 5 bases; nucleotides not matched to a gene: 13. Germline CDR1 and CDR2: MGHDK and SYGVNS. In DNA, the CDR3 is TGTGCCAGCAGTTCGGGGGGTAACAGGCCCCGAGATACGCAGTATTTT. Protein product: CASSSGGNRPRDTQYF. Complete variable domain (other parts from reference TRBV25-1 and TRBJ2-3): EADIYQTPRYLVIGTGKKITLECSQTMGHDKMYWYQQDPGMELHLIHYSYGVNSTEKGDLSSESTVSRIRTEHFPLTLESARPSHTSQYLCASSSGGNRPRDTQYFGPGTRLTVL.

This rearrangement joins TRBV27 to TRBJ1-2; the match to TRBD1 covers 10 bases. Per germline, CDR1 MNHEY and CDR2 SMNVEV (reference sequence). The J segment lost 3 bases and the V segment lost 3 bases, leaving 1 base of the junction unmatched. The CDR3 is 14 amino acids. The CDR3 spells CASSLGQGYYGYTF. CDR3 DNA: TGTGCCAGCAGTTTGGGACAGGGGTACTATGGCTACACCTTC.

This chain uses TRBV6-2 or TRBV6-3 with TRBJ1-1, with 12 bases matching TRBD1. CDR1 is MNHEY, CDR2 SVGEGT, per germline. This CDR3 spans 16 amino acids. J lost 5 bases, V lost 5 bases, and 9 bases had no gene match. CDR3 bases: TGTGCCAGCAGTACAAGGGACAGGGGGCGCGGAACTGAAGCTTTCTTT. Amino acid sequence: CASSTRDRGRGTEAFF.

The genes are TRBV19 and TRBJ2-3; the match to TRBD2 covers 8 bases. The J segment lost 4 bases and the V segment lost 3 bases, leaving 12 bases of the junction unmatched. This CDR3 is 17 amino acids long. The germline gives CDR1 LNHDA, CDR2 SQIVND (reference sequence). The CDR3 sequence: CASSIILSGRAADTQYF. The CDR3 nucleotides are TGTGCCAGTAGTATTATCCTCTCCGGGAGGGCCGCAGATACGCAGTATTTT.

The CDR3 loop reads CASSQDLGRGTDTQYF. The CDR3 coding sequence is TGTGCCAGCAGCCAAGACCTTGGTCGGGGTACAGATACGCAGTATTTT. The chain couples TRBV4-2 to TRBJ2-3, with a weak D call TRBD2 (5 bases). Trimming removed 0 bases at V and 3 bases at J, with 13 bases between. Per the germline V gene, CDR1 is LGHNA and CDR2 is YNFKEQ. CDR3 size: 16 residues.

V gene TRBV30 combines with J gene TRBJ1-1, with TRBD1 as a possible D gene (5 bases). The germline V and J ends were trimmed by 3 bases and 5 bases, with 13 bases remaining between them. This CDR3 is 13 amino acids long. Germline V CDR1 and CDR2: GTSNPN, SVGIG (reference sequence). The CDR3 DNA reads TGTGCCTGGAGCGGCCAGGGTGGAACTGAAGCTTTCTTT. It translates to CAWSGQGGTEAFF. The variable domain in full, with the rest retrieved from reference TRBV30 and TRBJ1-1, is SQTIHQWPATLVQPVGSPLSLECTVEGTSNPNLYWYRQAAGRGLQLLFYSVGIGQISSEVPQNLSASRPQDRQFILSSKKLLLSDSGFYLCAWSGQGGTEAFFGQGTRLTVV.

CDR3 nucleotides: TGTGCCAGCACCCCCGGGGACAGGGTCACCTACGAGCAGTACTTC. Translation gives CASTPGDRVTYEQYF. The V gene is TRBV9, the J gene TRBJ2-7; 9 bases are a match to TRBD1. The CDR3 spans 15 residues. Trimming cost V 6 bases and J 2 bases; bases outside gene matches: 9. The germline CDR1 and CDR2 sequences are SGDLS and YYNGEE.

The V call is TRBV2, the J call TRBJ2-7; 7 positions match TRBD2. With V trimmed by 3 bases and J by 9 bases, 8 bases remained unmatched. This CDR3 has 13 amino acids. CDR1 is SNHLY, CDR2 FYNNEI, per germline. CDR3 residues: CASSEVRGEGQYF. The CDR3 DNA reads as TGTGCCAGCAGTGAGGTCAGAGGGGAGGGGCAGTACTTC.